This entry lists 23 T cell receptor beta chains sequenced from one sample in a study of blood T cells in healthy people across ages. A second PCR of 7 to 11 cycles used a sample-barcoded 5' primer and a J-beta primer mix. Each CDR3 protein is one row after TCRdb ran MiXCR on the 5' RACE reads. The sample shows 750,000 to 950,000 distinct CDR3 sequences, just under 30% of them seen only once. These data were likewise used in another study, on T cells of mothers and their children.

The sample taken for sequencing was blood. These receptors came from a middle-aged woman in good health.

This clonotype was counted between two and nine times. This chain connects TRBV5-1 to TRBJ2-5; 13 bases line up with TRBD2. This CDR3 is built from 15 residues. With 3 bases clipped from V and 4 bases from J, the junction kept 3 bases outside the gene matches. Germline CDR1 and CDR2: SGHRS and YFSETQ. CDR3 amino acids: CASSSTSGGRETQYF. The CDR3, as DNA: TGCGCCAGCAGCTCGACTAGCGGGGGGCGAGAGACCCAGTACTTC. The full variable domain, its missing parts supplied by reference TRBV5-1 and TRBJ2-5, is KAGVTQTPRYLIKTRGQQVTLSCSPISGHRSVSWYQQTPGQGLQFLFEYFSETQRNKGNFPGRFSGRQFSNSRSEMNVSTLELGDSALYLCASSSTSGGRETQYFGPGTRLLVL.

The V call is TRBV28, the J call TRBJ2-5; the D gene is possibly TRBD2 (6 bases). Germline V CDR1 and CDR2: MDHEN, SYDVKM. Trimming pared 7 bases from V and 5 bases from J, leaving 14 bases between. The CDR3 sequence is 13 residues long. This CDR3 reads CASTDGGGETQYF. CDR3 bases: TGTGCCAGCACGGACGGGGGTGGTGAGACCCAGTACTTC. Full variable domain (remainder filled in from reference TRBV28 and TRBJ2-5): DVKVTQSSRYLVKRTGEKVFLECVQDMDHENMFWYRQDPGLGLRLIYFSYDVKMKEKGDIPEGYSVSREKKERFSLILESASTNQTSMYLCASTDGGGETQYFGPGTRLLVL.

Turning to this clonotype: This could be a read error, since a much larger clone is one nucleotide away. The V gene is TRBV4-2, the J gene TRBJ2-6, with D tentatively TRBD1 (6 bases). The CDR3 sequence is 16 residues long. Per germline, CDR1 LGHNA and CDR2 YNFKEQ. This CDR3 reads CASSQDGGAGANVRTF. CDR3 nucleotide sequence: TGTGCCAGCAGCCAAGATGGGGGCGCTGGGGCCAACGTCCGGACTTTC.

The genes are TRBV20-1 and TRBJ2-1, with D perhaps matching TRBD2 (6 bases). Judging by the DNA end, TRBJ2-7 fits better; the J call may be wrong. The CDR3 loop spans 14 amino acids. Germline V gives CDR1 DFQATT, CDR2 SNEGSKA (reference sequence). The CDR3 sequence is CSASAGSSYNEQYF. The CDR3 nucleotides are TGCAGTGCTAGTGCGGGGAGCTCCTACAATGAGCAGTACTTC.

The CDR3 spells CASSLGRWEGYTF. The CDR3 DNA is TGTGCCAGCAGTCTGGGACGGTGGGAGGGCTACACCTTC. V and J are TRBV27 and TRBJ1-2; a weak D match, TRBD1 (5 bases). The V end was cut by 5 bases, the J end by 8 bases, with 15 bases between. The CDR3 has 13 amino acids. In germline, CDR1 is MNHEY, CDR2 SMNVEV (reference sequence).

This clonotype was recorded many times. The chain uses TRBV20-1 and TRBJ2-5; D not resolved. The V end was cut by 0 bases, the J end by 0 bases, with 5 bases between. Germline loops: CDR1 DFQATT, CDR2 SNEGSKA (reference sequence). The CDR3 runs to 13 residues. CDR3 coding DNA: TGCAGTGCTAGAGAGGGGAACCAAGAGACCCAGTACTTC. Translation: CSAREGNQETQYF.

There are a few counts of this clonotype. The rearrangement joins TRBV7-3 to TRBJ2-2; 10 bases fit TRBD1. The length of the CDR3 is 15 residues. Germline trimming cut 5 bases from V and 7 bases from J; bases unmatched to any gene: 7. CDR1 and CDR2 (germline): SGHTA, FQGTGA. The CDR3 loop reads CASSPRTGGGGELFF. CDR3 nucleotides: TGTGCCAGCAGCCCCCGGACAGGGGGGGGCGGGGAGCTGTTTTTT.

The chain links TRBV20-1 to TRBJ2-5; D tentatively reads TRBD1 or TRBD2 (5 bases each). The CDR3 runs to 12 residues. V was pared by 8 bases and J by 5 bases, with 15 bases between. Germline V lookup: CDR1 DFQATT, CDR2 SNEGSKA (reference sequence). CDR3 DNA: TGCAGTACTCAGGGAGACGGGGAGACCCAGTACTTC. It translates to CSTQGDGETQYF.

About this clonotype itself: One end of the junction does not line up with germline, which may come from a read error. The chain has TRBV7-8 and TRBJ1-1; tentatively, D is TRBD1 (5 bases). Germline V CDR1 and CDR2: SGHVS, FQNEAQ. The CDR3 spans 15 residues. The CDR3 loop is CTSSLGQGLSTEAFF. For the CDR3, the DNA is TGTACCAGCAGCTTAGGGCAGGGCCTGAGCACTGAAGCTTTCTTT. Variable domain in full (rest from reference TRBV7-8 and TRBJ1-1): GAGVSQSPRYKVAKRGQDVALRCDPISGHVSLFWYQQALGQGPEFLTYFQNEAQLDKSGLPSDRFFAERPEGSVSTLKIQRTQQEDSAVYLCTSSLGQGLSTEAFFGQGTRLTVV.

The V gene is TRBV4-1, the J gene TRBJ2-1; weak D call: TRBD2 (5 bases). This CDR3 contains 15 residues. Germline assignment: CDR1 MGHRA and CDR2 YSYEKL. V gave up 4 bases and J gave up 10 bases, with 20 bases separating them. Written as DNA, the CDR3 is TGCGCCAGCAGCCGAGCAATCGACTACCCCAGCGAGCAGTTCTTC. Amino acid sequence: CASSRAIDYPSEQFF.

V gene TRBV5-1 combines with J gene TRBJ2-7; 8 positions agree with TRBD2. After removal of 4 bases from V and 4 bases from J, the junction contained 10 bases not matched to a gene. The CDR3 totals 15 residues. Germline V gene data show CDR1 as SGHRS and CDR2 as YFSETQ. CDR3 nucleotide sequence: TGCGCCAGCAGCCCCAACTCCGGGACTAGTTACGAGCAGTACTTC. The encoded protein is CASSPNSGTSYEQYF.

This clonotype was counted many times. The V call is TRBV5-1, the J call TRBJ2-3; D remains ambiguous. Germline V gene lookup returns CDR1 SGHRS and CDR2 YFSETQ. The CDR3 totals 13 residues. Trimming shortened V by 4 bases and J by 5 bases, and 11 bases separated the two germline ends. The CDR3 nucleotides are TGCGCCAGCAGCGGTGAGACGGGAGATACGCAGTATTTT. It translates to CASSGETGDTQYF.

The rearrangement links TRBV30 to TRBJ2-7; D gene unclear. The V and J ends lost 5 bases and 12 bases respectively, with 14 bases between them. The CDR3 length is 10 residues. From germline, CDR1 is GTSNPN and CDR2 SVGIG (reference sequence). The CDR3 region is CAWSDGSLYF. CDR3 nucleotides: TGTGCCTGGTCCGACGGTTCGCTGTACTTC.

This clonotype came up a few times. With a much larger clone just one base away, this may be a read error. This chain connects TRBV20-1 to TRBJ2-7, with TRBD2 as a possible D gene (6 bases). Germline CDR1 reads DFQATT; CDR2 reads SNEGSKA (reference sequence). This CDR3 spans 12 amino acids. The ends were cut back, 5 bases at V and 7 bases at J, with 15 bases in the middle. This CDR3 is CSAWRAGNEQYF. The CDR3 region has the DNA TGCAGTGCTTGGCGAGCGGGCAATGAGCAGTACTTC.

This clonotype has only a few counts. The genes are TRBV11-2 and TRBJ2-3; no clear D. CDR3 length: 13 residues. Germline CDR1 reads SGHAT; CDR2 reads FQNNGV. V lost 3 bases and J 5 bases, leaving 9 bases between the germline ends. In DNA form, the CDR3 reads TGTGCCAGCAGCTTCTCCTTCAGAGATACGCAGTATTTT. Translation: CASSFSFRDTQYF.

In this sample, this clonotype turned up a few times. The chain's CDR3 is CASRDLGAPSYEQYF. DNA of the CDR3: TGTGCCAGCAGGGACCTTGGGGCGCCGTCCTACGAGCAGTACTTC. The rearrangement uses TRBV6-6 and TRBJ2-7, with D perhaps TRBD1 (5 bases). Germline V gene data show CDR1 as MNHNY and CDR2 as SVGAGI (reference sequence). The CDR3 extends over 15 amino acids. V lost 6 bases and J 1 base, leaving 16 bases between the germline ends.

Only a few counts were recorded for this clonotype. The chain links TRBV24-1 to TRBJ2-1; D may be TRBD1 (6 bases). Germline CDR1 is KGHDR and CDR2 is SFDVKD. This CDR3 comprises 16 residues. Trimming took off 4 bases at V and 8 bases at J, with 20 bases between the two ends. The CDR3 loop reads CATSDPPGHTKDEQFF. The CDR3 DNA is TGTGCCACCAGTGACCCCCCGGGACATACCAAGGATGAGCAGTTCTTC.

This clonotype occurred a few times. This sequence joins TRBV27 and TRBJ2-7, with 8 bases matching TRBD1. The CDR3 extends over 13 amino acids. From germline, CDR1 is MNHEY and CDR2 SMNVEV (reference sequence). Germline trimming cut 6 bases from V and 6 bases from J; bases unmatched to any gene: 7. Written as DNA, the CDR3 is TGTGCCAGCAGATACAGGGGGGTTGGCGAGCAGTACTTC. Residues: CASRYRGVGEQYF.

V and J are TRBV29-1 and TRBJ1-2; TRBD1 matches at 10 bases. Germline loops: CDR1 SQVTM, CDR2 ANQGSEA. The CDR3 covers 15 residues. V shed 3 bases and J 7 bases; nucleotides not matched to a gene: 11. The CDR3 sequence: CSVEGLGTGVGGYTF. The CDR3 DNA reads as TGCAGCGTTGAGGGCTTAGGGACAGGGGTAGGTGGCTACACCTTC. The complete variable domain, with remaining parts taken from reference TRBV29-1 and TRBJ1-2, reads SAVISQKPSRDICQRGTSLTIQCQVDSQVTMMFWYRQQPGQSLTLIATANQGSEATYESGFVIDKFPISRPNLTFSTLTVSNMSPEDSSIYLCSVEGLGTGVGGYTFGSGTRLTVV.

The chain links TRBV5-1 to TRBJ1-4, with TRBD1 matching over 7 bases. J gave up 7 bases and V 4 bases, and 1 base lay outside the gene matches. The germline CDR1 and CDR2 sequences are SGHRS and YFSETQ. The CDR3 totals 12 residues. The CDR3 reads CASSRQGEKLFF. For the CDR3, the DNA is TGCGCCAGCAGCCGACAGGGTGAAAAACTGTTTTTT.

At least ten counts were recorded for this clonotype. This chain uses TRBV18 with TRBJ2-3; weak D call: TRBD1 (6 bases). The CDR3 extends over 15 amino acids. Germline CDR1 reads KGHSH; CDR2 reads LQKENI. Trimming removed 6 bases at V and 2 bases at J, with 15 bases between. The CDR3 DNA sequence: TGTGCCAGCTCCGAACAGGGTTCTTCCACAGATACGCAGTATTTT. Amino acid sequence: CASSEQGSSTDTQYF.

The table lists this clonotype with a few counts. The V call is TRBV12-3 or TRBV12-4, the J call TRBJ2-2, with 7 bases matching TRBD1. There are 16 residues in the CDR3. The ends lost 3 bases at V and 0 bases at J; junction bases unmatched: 4. The CDR3 protein is CASSLAQGTNTGELFF. The CDR3 DNA follows: TGTGCCAGCAGTTTGGCACAGGGGACGAACACCGGGGAGCTGTTTTTT.

This clonotype was seen at least ten times. The CDR3 DNA follows: TGCGCCAGCAGCACGACTAGCGGGGGGGCCAATGAGCAGTTCTTC. As protein: CASSTTSGGANEQFF. V is TRBV5-1 and J is TRBJ2-1; 14 positions match TRBD2. V was clipped by 4 bases and J by 6 bases; unmatched bases: 3. Germline lookup yields CDR1 SGHRS and CDR2 YFSETQ. The CDR3 extends over 15 amino acids.